The 27 T cell receptor beta chains reported below all come from one sample, sequenced in a study of monozygotic twins with inflammatory bowel disease. Reprocessing the 5' RACE reads, TCRdb reports a single entry for every CDR3 protein and omits DNA. Recorded here are approximately 400,000 distinct CDR3 sequences; the top ten clones represent around 2.3%. The material sequenced was blood. The receptors come from a human donor with ulcerative colitis or Crohn's disease, or a healthy co-twin of an affected twin (not recorded which).

The rearrangement links TRBV5-1 to TRBJ2-3. The CDR3 runs to 12 residues. The germline CDR1 and CDR2 sequences are SGHRS and YFSETQ. The CDR3 reads CASREVGDTQYF.

The chain's CDR3 is CASSAGRGDEQFF. V and J are TRBV11-2 and TRBJ2-1; TCRdb picks TRBD2, but there is no DNA to check that call. This CDR3 has 13 residues. The germline V gene has CDR1 SGHAT and CDR2 FQNNGV.

This sequence joins TRBV6-1 and TRBJ2-1; the D call of TRBD2 rests on TCRdb alone, since no DNA is present to check it. Germline CDR1 is MNHNS and CDR2 is SASEGT. This CDR3 spans 16 amino acids. This CDR3 reads CASRDRLAGRYNEQFF.

The chain uses TRBV5-1 and TRBJ2-1; the D call from TCRdb, TRBD2, cannot be confirmed without DNA. This CDR3 contains 18 residues. In germline, CDR1 is SGHRS, CDR2 YFSETQ. The CDR3 reads CASSSGLAGGINYNEQFF.

This rearrangement joins TRBV5-1 to TRBJ2-2; no DNA is available, so the TRBD1 call from TCRdb remains unchecked. Germline assignment: CDR1 SGHRS and CDR2 YFSETQ. The length of the CDR3 is 15 residues. The CDR3 loop is CASSYLTGEGGELFF. Based on the CDR3 plus reference TRBV5-1 and TRBJ2-2, the full variable domain is KAGVTQTPRYLIKTRGQQVTLSCSPISGHRSVSWYQQTPGQGLQFLFEYFSETQRNKGNFPGRFSGRQFSNSRSEMNVSTLELGDSALYLCASSYLTGEGGELFFGEGSRLTVL.

The chain couples TRBV20-1 to TRBJ2-2; lacking DNA, the TRBD2 call made by TCRdb goes unchecked. CDR1 DFQATT and CDR2 SNEGSKA come from the germline V gene (reference sequence). The CDR3 is made up of 15 amino acids. CDR3 sequence: CSARAGGLATGELFF.

The CDR3 here is CSGRGRAGGQETQYF. The genes are TRBV29-1 and TRBJ2-5; TCRdb lists TRBD2, though no DNA is available to test this call. This CDR3 comprises 15 residues. CDR1 and CDR2 (germline): SQVTM, ANQGSEA. The complete variable domain, with remaining parts taken from reference TRBV29-1 and TRBJ2-5, reads SAVISQKPSRDICQRGTSLTIQCQVDSQVTMMFWYRQQPGQSLTLIATANQGSEATYESGFVIDKFPISRPNLTFSTLTVSNMSPEDSSIYLCSGRGRAGGQETQYFGPGTRLLVL.

The V gene is TRBV19, the J gene TRBJ2-2; no DNA is available, so the TRBD1 call from TCRdb remains unchecked. The CDR3 has 15 residues. CDR1 is LNHDA and CDR2 is SQIVND in the germline V gene (reference sequence). CDR3 loop: CASSRDRVGTGELFF.

The chain employs TRBV7-2 and TRBJ1-2. The length of the CDR3 is 13 residues. CDR1 is SGHTA and CDR2 is FQGNSA in the germline V gene. The CDR3 reads CASSSKGGYGYTF.

The CDR3 sequence is CAISESPDRVIQPQHF. This sequence joins TRBV10-3 and TRBJ1-5; TCRdb's assignment of TRBD1 cannot be checked, as there is no DNA. The V gene's germline CDR1 is ENHRY and CDR2 SYGVKD. CDR3 length: 16 residues.

The chain is built from TRBV20-1 and TRBJ1-4; TCRdb gives TRBD1 as the D gene, but with no DNA this cannot be confirmed. CDR3 length equals 13 residues. CDR1 and CDR2 from the germline V gene are DFQATT and SNEGSKA (reference sequence). The CDR3 is CSARGQGSEKLFF.

This chain connects TRBV5-1 to TRBJ2-7; the TRBD1 assignment by TCRdb is unverifiable without DNA. From germline, CDR1 is SGHRS and CDR2 YFSETQ. There are 14 residues in the CDR3. CDR3 sequence: CASSLTAGGYEQYF.

CDR3 region: CASSQGSTLNTEAFF. The chain couples TRBV4-3 to TRBJ1-1. The CDR3 is made up of 15 amino acids. CDR1 is LGHNA and CDR2 is YSLEER in the germline V gene.

The chain is built from TRBV7-2 and TRBJ2-1; TCRdb picks TRBD1, but there is no DNA to check that call. CDR1 SGHTA and CDR2 FQGNSA come from the germline V gene. The CDR3 covers 16 residues. The CDR3 is CASSLEPRGFRNEQFF.

The chain joins TRBV20-1 to TRBJ2-3. Germline loops: CDR1 DFQATT, CDR2 SNEGSKA (reference sequence). This CDR3 contains 12 residues. The CDR3 sequence: CSARVTADTQYF.

The chain has TRBV18 and TRBJ1-1; TCRdb selects TRBD1, and the lack of DNA leaves this call unchecked. Germline assignment: CDR1 KGHSH and CDR2 LQKENI. This CDR3 spans 16 amino acids. CDR3 residues: CASSPHRGIVNTEAFF.

The chain employs TRBV14 and TRBJ1-4. CDR3 length equals 15 residues. From germline, CDR1 is SGHDN and CDR2 FVKESK. CDR3 protein: CASSQGWTANEKLFF.

This rearrangement joins TRBV20-1 to TRBJ2-7; with no DNA, the TCRdb D assignment of TRBD2 cannot be verified. CDR3 length: 14 residues. Germline CDR1 is DFQATT and CDR2 is SNEGSKA (reference sequence). The CDR3 here is CSASKGGSDYEQYF.

This sequence joins TRBV29-1 and TRBJ2-1; there is no DNA to check the TCRdb D call of TRBD1. Germline V CDR1 and CDR2: SQVTM, ANQGSEA. The CDR3 sequence is 15 residues long. CDR3 region: CSVESRQGVINEQFF.

The chain is built from TRBV4-1 and TRBJ1-2; TCRdb lists TRBD1, though no DNA is available to test this call. The germline V gene encodes CDR1 MGHRA and CDR2 YSYEKL. The CDR3 covers 14 residues. The chain's CDR3 is CASSLSDREYGYTF.

CDR3: CASRPDLPYGYTF. The chain joins TRBV5-1 to TRBJ1-2. The CDR3 sequence is 13 residues long. CDR1 is SGHRS, CDR2 YFSETQ, per germline.

V is TRBV5-1 and J is TRBJ1-5; absent DNA, TCRdb's TRBD1 call cannot be checked. CDR1 is SGHRS, CDR2 YFSETQ, per germline. The CDR3 runs to 15 residues. CDR3 loop: CASSLSGASYQPQHF.

V and J are TRBV5-1 and TRBJ1-1. The CDR3 runs to 13 residues. Germline lookup yields CDR1 SGHRS and CDR2 YFSETQ. CDR3 loop: CASSLVEGAEAFF. Looking up the rest from reference TRBV5-1 and TRBJ1-1 gives the full variable domain: KAGVTQTPRYLIKTRGQQVTLSCSPISGHRSVSWYQQTPGQGLQFLFEYFSETQRNKGNFPGRFSGRQFSNSRSEMNVSTLELGDSALYLCASSLVEGAEAFFGQGTRLTVV.

This sequence joins TRBV6-5 and TRBJ2-5; TCRdb proposes TRBD1, but this gene call is untestable without DNA. The germline gives CDR1 MNHEY, CDR2 SVGAGI. The CDR3 has 15 amino acids. The CDR3 region is CASSYTNRPQETQYF.

The chain uses TRBV7-9 and TRBJ1-1; with no DNA, the TCRdb D assignment of TRBD1 cannot be verified. The CDR3 has 12 residues. Looked up from germline, CDR1 is SEHNR and CDR2 is FQNEAQ (reference sequence). The CDR3: CASTPLGDEAFF.

The rearrangement joins TRBV27 to TRBJ2-1; TCRdb proposes TRBD2, but this gene call is untestable without DNA. The germline V gene has CDR1 MNHEY and CDR2 SMNVEV (reference sequence). This CDR3 contains 15 residues. The CDR3 sequence: CASSSSLGSMNEQFF.

This sequence joins TRBV20-1 and TRBJ2-2; the TCRdb call, TRBD1, lacks DNA for checking. CDR1 and CDR2 (germline): DFQATT, SNEGSKA (reference sequence). The CDR3 runs 14 residues. The CDR3 loop is CSAGRTGATGELFF.